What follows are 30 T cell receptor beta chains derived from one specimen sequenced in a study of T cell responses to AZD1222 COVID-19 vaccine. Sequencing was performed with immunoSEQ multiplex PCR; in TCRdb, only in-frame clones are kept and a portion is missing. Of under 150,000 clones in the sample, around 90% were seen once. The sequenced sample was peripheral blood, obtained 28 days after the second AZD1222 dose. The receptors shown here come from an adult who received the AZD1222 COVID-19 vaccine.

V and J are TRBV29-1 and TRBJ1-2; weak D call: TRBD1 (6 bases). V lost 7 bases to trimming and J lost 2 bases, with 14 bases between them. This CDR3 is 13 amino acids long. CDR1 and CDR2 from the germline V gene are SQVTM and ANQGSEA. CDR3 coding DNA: TGCAGCGCTGTACAGGGTTGGAACTATGGCTACACCTTC. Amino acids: CSAVQGWNYGYTF.

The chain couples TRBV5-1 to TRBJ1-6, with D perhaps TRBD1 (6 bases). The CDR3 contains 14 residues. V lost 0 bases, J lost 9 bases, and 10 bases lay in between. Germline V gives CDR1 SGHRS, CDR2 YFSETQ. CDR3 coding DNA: TGCGCCAGCAGCTTGGGGGGCAGGGGTTCACCCCTCCACTTT. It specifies CASSLGGRGSPLHF.

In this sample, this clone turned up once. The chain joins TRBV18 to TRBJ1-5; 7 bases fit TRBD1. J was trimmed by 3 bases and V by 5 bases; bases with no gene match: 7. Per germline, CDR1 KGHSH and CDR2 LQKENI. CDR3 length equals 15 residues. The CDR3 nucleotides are TGTGCCAGCTCATCGGGACAGAATTACAATCAGCCCCAGCATTTT. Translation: CASSSGQNYNQPQHF.

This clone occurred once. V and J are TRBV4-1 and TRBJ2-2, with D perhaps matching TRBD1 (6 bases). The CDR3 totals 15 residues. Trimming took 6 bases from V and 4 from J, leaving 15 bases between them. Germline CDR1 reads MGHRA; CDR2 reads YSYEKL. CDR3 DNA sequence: TGCGCCAGCAGTCAAAGGACAGCCACCACCGGGGAGCTGTTTTTT. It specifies CASSQRTATTGELFF.

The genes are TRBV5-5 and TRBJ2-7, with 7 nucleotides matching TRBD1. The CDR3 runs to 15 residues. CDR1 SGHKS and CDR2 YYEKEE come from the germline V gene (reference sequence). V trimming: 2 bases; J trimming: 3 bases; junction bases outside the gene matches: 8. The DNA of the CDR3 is TGTGCCAGCAGCTTTGTAACCGGGACAGTCTACGAGCAGTACTTC. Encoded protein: CASSFVTGTVYEQYF.

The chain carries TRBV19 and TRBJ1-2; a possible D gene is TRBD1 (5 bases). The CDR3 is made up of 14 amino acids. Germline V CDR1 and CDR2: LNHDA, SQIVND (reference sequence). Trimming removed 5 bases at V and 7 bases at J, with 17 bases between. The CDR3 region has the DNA TGTGCCAGTAGTGCGGGGCCCCTGGAGTCTGGCTACACCTTC. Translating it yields CASSAGPLESGYTF.

The CDR3 protein is CASSQGWGQVQETQYF. As DNA, the CDR3 is TGTGCCAGCAGCCAAGGATGGGGACAGGTACAAGAGACCCAGTACTTC. The rearrangement joins TRBV3-1 (or the pseudogene TRBV3-2) to TRBJ2-5; 8 bases fit TRBD1. The V and J ends lost 1 base and 2 bases, in that order; junction bases with no gene match: 6. The CDR3 loop spans 16 amino acids. Germline V gene sequence: CDR1 LGHDT, CDR2 YNNKEL (reference sequence).

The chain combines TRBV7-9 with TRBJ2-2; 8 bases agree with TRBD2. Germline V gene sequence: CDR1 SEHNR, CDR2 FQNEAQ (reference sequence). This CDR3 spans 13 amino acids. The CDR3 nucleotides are TGTGCGGCGGGGGGCATAGTAGCCGGGGAGCTGTTTTTT. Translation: CAAGGIVAGELFF. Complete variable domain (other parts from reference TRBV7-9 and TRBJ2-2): DTGVSQNPRHKITKRGQNVTFRCDPISEHNRLYWYRQTLGQGPEFLTYFQNEAQLEKSRLLSDRFSAERPKGSFSTLEIQRTEQGDSAMYLCAAGGIVAGELFFGEGSRLTVL.

CDR3 sequence: CASSSAGNQAGELFF. CDR3 DNA sequence: TGTGCCAGCTCATCCGCGGGGAATCAGGCCGGGGAGCTGTTTTTT. The gene calls are TRBV18 and TRBJ2-2; weak D call: TRBD2 (6 bases). The V end was cut by 5 bases, the J end by 6 bases, with 16 bases between. Germline values: CDR1 KGHSH, CDR2 LQKENI. This CDR3 contains 15 residues. The full variable domain, with the rest looked up from reference TRBV18 and TRBJ2-2, is NAGVMQNPRHLVRRRGQEARLRCSPMKGHSHVYWYRQLPEEGLKFMVYLQKENIIDESGMPKERFSAEFPKEGPSILRIQQVVRGDSAAYFCASSSAGNQAGELFFGEGSRLTVL.

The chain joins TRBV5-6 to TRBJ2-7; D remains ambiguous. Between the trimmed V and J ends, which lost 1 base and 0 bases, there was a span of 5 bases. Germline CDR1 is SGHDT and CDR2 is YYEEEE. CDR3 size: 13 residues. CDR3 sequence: CASSLPSSYEQYF. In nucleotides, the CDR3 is TGTGCCAGCAGCTTGCCTAGCTCCTACGAGCAGTACTTC.

In DNA, the CDR3 is TGTGCCAGCTCACCACCGGTACGCGAGATAGACTCTGGGGCCAACGTCCTGACTTTC. Translation: CASSPPVREIDSGANVLTF. V is TRBV18 and J is TRBJ2-6, with D unresolved. The CDR3 runs 19 residues. The V end was cut by 0 bases, the J end by 0 bases, with 15 bases between. The V gene's germline CDR1 is KGHSH and CDR2 LQKENI.

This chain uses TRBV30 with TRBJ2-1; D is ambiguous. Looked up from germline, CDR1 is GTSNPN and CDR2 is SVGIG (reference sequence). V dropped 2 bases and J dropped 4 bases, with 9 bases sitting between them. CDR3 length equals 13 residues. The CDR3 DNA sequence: TGTGCCTGGAGTTCCCTCAAGTACAATGAGCAGTTCTTC. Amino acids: CAWSSLKYNEQFF.

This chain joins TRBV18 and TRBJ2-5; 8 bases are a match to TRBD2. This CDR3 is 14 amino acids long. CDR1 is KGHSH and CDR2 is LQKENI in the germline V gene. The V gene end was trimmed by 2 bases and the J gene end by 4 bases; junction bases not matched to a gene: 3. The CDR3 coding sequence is TGTGCCAGCTCACCAGCCGGGACTAGAGAGACCCAGTACTTC. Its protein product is CASSPAGTRETQYF.

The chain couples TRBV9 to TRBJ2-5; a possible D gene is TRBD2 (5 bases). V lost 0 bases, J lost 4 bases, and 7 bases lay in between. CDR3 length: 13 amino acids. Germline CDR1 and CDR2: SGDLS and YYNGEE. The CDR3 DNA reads TGTGCCAGCAGCGTAGACGAGGGAGAGACCCAGTACTTC. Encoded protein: CASSVDEGETQYF.

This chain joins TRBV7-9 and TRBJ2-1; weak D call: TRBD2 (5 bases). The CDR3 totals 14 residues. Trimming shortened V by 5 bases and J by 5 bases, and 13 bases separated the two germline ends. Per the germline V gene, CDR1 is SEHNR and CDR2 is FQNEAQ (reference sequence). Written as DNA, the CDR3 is TGTGCCAGCAGCCCCTGGACTCATAACAATGAGCAGTTCTTC. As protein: CASSPWTHNNEQFF. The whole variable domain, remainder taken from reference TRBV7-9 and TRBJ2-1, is DTGVSQNPRHKITKRGQNVTFRCDPISEHNRLYWYRQTLGQGPEFLTYFQNEAQLEKSRLLSDRFSAERPKGSFSTLEIQRTEQGDSAMYLCASSPWTHNNEQFFGPGTRLTVL.

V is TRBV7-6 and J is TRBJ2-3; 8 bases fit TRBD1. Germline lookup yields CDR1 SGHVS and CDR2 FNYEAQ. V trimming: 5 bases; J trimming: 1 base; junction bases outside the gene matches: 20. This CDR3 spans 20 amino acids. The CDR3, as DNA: TGTGCCAGCAGCACCCCCGGCGGCAGGGGGCCTATAGGTGGCACAGATACGCAGTATTTT. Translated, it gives CASSTPGGRGPIGGTDTQYF.

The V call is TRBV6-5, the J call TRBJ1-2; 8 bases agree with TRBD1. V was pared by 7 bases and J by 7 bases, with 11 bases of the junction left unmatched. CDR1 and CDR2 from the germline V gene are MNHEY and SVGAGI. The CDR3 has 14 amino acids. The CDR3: CASTIIPGGFGYTF. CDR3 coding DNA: TGTGCCAGCACCATCATACCAGGGGGCTTTGGCTACACCTTC.

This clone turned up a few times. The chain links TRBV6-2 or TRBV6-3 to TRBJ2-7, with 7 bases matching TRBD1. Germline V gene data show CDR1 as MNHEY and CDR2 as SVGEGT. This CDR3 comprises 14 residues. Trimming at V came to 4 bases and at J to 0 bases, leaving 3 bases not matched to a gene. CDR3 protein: CASSLGQSSYEQYF. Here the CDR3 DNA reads TGTGCCAGCAGTTTGGGACAGAGCTCCTACGAGCAGTACTTC.

The CDR3 bases are TGTGCCAGCACCGAGAGAGGGTTGGTCGGCACTGAAGCTTTCTTT. It is translated as CASTERGLVGTEAFF. The chain uses TRBV2 and TRBJ1-1; D gene unclear. The CDR3 spans 15 residues. Germline CDR1 and CDR2: SNHLY and FYNNEI. Trimming stripped 7 bases from V and 4 bases from J, with 19 bases between.

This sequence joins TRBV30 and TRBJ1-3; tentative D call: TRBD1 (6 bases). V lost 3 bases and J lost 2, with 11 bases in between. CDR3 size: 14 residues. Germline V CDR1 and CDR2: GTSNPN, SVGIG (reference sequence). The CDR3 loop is CAWRRGFTGNTIYF. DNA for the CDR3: TGTGCCTGGAGAAGGGGGTTCACTGGAAACACCATATATTTT.

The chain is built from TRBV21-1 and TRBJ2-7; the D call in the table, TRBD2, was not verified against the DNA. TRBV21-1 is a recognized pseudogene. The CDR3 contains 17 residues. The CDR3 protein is CASSKARASGLSYEQYF. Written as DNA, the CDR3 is TGTGCCAGCAGCAAAGCGAGGGCTAGCGGGTTATCCTACGAGCAGTACTTC.

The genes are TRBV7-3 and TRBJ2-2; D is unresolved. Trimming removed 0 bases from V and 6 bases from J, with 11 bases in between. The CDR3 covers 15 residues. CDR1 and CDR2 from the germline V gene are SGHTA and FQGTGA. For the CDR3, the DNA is TGTGCCAGCAGCTTAACCCCAGAGAGATCCGGGGAGCTGTTTTTT. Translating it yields CASSLTPERSGELFF.

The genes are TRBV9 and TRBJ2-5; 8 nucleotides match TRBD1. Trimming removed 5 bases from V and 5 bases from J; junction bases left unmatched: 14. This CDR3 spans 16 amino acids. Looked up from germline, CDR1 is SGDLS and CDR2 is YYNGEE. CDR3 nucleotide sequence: TGTGCCAGCAGTTTAGACAGGGGAGGTATTCGGGAGACCCAGTACTTC. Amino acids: CASSLDRGGIRETQYF.

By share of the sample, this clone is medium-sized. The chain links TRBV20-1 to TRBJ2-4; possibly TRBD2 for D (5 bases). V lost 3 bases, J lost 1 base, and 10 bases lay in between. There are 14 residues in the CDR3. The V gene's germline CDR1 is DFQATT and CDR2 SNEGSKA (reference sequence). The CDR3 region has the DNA TGCAGTGCTAGTGCCGGGATGGCCAAAAACATTCAGTACTTC. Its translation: CSASAGMAKNIQYF.

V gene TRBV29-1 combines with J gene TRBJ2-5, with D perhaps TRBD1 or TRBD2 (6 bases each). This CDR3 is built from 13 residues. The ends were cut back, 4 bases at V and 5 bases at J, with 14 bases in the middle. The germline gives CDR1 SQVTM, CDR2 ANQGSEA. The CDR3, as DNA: TGCAGCGTTGGGGGGGCGACCGGGGAGACCCAGTACTTC. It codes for CSVGGATGETQYF.

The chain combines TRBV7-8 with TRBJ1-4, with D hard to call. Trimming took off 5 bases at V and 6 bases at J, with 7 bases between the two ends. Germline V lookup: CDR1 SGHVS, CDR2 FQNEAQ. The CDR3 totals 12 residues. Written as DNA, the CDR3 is TGTGCCAGCAGCGGGAGGGATGAAAAACTGTTTTTT. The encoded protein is CASSGRDEKLFF.

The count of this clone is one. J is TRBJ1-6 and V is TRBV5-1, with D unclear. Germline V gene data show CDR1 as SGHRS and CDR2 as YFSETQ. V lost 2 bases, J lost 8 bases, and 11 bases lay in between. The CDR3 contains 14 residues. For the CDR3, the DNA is TGCGCCAGCAGCTTACAGTCAGGTTATTCACCCCTCCACTTT. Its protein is CASSLQSGYSPLHF.

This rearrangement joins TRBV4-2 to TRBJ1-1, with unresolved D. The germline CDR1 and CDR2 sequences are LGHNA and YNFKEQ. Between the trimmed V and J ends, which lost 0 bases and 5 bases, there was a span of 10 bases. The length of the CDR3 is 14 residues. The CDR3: CASSQERIGTEAFF. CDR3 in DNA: TGTGCCAGCAGCCAAGAGCGGATAGGTACTGAAGCTTTCTTT.

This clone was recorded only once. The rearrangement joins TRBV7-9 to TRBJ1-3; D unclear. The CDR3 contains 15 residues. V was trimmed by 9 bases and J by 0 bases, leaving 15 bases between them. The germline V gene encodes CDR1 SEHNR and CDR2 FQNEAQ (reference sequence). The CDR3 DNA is TGTGCCAGTTTAACCGACGGAAACTCTGGAAACACCATATATTTT. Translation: CASLTDGNSGNTIYF.

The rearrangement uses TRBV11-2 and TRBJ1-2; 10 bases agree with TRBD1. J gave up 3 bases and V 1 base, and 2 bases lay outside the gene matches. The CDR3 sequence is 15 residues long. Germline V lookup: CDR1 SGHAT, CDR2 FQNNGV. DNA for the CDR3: TGTGCCAGCAGCTTAGGTGGGACAGGGGACTATGGCTACACCTTC. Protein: CASSLGGTGDYGYTF. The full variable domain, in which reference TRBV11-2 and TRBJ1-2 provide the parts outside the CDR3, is EAGVAQSPRYKIIEKRQSVAFWCNPISGHATLYWYQQILGQGPKLLIQFQNNGVVDDSQLPKDRFSAERLKGVDSTLKIQPAKLEDSAVYLCASSLGGTGDYGYTFGSGTRLTVV.